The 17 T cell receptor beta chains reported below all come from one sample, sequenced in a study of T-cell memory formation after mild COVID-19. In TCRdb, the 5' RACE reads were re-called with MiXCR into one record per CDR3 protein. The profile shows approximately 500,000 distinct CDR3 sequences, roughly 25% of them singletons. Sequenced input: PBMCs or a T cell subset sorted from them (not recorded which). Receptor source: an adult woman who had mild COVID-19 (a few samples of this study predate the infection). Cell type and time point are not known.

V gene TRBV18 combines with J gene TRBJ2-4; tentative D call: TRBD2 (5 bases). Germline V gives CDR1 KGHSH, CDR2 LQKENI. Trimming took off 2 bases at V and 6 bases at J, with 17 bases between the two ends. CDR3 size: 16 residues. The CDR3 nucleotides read TGTGCCAGCTCACCAGGAGGCGTGGTTACGGGAAACATTCAGTACTTC. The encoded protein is CASSPGGVVTGNIQYF.

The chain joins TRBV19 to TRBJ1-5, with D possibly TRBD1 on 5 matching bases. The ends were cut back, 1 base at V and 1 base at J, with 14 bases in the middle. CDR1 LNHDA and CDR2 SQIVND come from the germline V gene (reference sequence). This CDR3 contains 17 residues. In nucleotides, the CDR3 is TGTGCCAGTAGTATAGGTTTTCGGGGACGGAGCAATCAGCCCCAGCATTTT. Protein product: CASSIGFRGRSNQPQHF. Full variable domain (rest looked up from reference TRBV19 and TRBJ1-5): DGGITQSPKYLFRKEGQNVTLSCEQNLNHDAMYWYRQDPGQGLRLIYYSQIVNDFQKGDIAEGYSVSREKKESFPLTVTSAQKNPTAFYLCASSIGFRGRSNQPQHFGDGTRLSIL.

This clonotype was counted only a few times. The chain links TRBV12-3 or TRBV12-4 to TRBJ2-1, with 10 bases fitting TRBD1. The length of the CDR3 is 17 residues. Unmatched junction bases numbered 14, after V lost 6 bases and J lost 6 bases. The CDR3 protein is CASSSPPGTGAFNEQFF. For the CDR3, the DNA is TGTGCCAGCAGCTCCCCCCCCGGGACAGGGGCCTTCAATGAGCAGTTCTTC.

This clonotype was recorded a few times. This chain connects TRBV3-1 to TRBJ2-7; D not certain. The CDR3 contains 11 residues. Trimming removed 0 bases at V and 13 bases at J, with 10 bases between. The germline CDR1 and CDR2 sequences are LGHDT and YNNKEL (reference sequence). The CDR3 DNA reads TGTGCCAGCAGCCAAGAAACTTCGCTCTACTTC. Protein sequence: CASSQETSLYF.

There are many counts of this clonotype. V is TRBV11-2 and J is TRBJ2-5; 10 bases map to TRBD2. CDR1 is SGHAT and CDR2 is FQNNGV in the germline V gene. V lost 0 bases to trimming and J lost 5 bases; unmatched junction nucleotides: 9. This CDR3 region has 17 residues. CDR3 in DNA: TGTGCCAGCAGCTTAGAAGGATGGAGCGGGGGGGCGGAGACCCAGTACTTC. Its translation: CASSLEGWSGGAETQYF.

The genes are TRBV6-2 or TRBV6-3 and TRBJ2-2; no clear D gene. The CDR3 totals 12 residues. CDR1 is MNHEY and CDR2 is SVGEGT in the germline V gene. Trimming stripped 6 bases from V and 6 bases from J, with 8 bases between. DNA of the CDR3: TGTGCCAGCAGCTGGCTTCCCGGGGAGCTGTTTTTT. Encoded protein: CASSWLPGELFF.

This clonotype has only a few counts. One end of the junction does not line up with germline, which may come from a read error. CDR3 amino acids: CATSREHADTQYF. The DNA of the CDR3 is TGTGCCACCAGTCGGGAGCACGCAGATACGCAGTATTTT. The chain joins TRBV10-3 to TRBJ2-3; D is perhaps TRBD2 (6 bases). This CDR3 contains 13 residues. Germline values: CDR1 ENHRY, CDR2 SYGVKD.

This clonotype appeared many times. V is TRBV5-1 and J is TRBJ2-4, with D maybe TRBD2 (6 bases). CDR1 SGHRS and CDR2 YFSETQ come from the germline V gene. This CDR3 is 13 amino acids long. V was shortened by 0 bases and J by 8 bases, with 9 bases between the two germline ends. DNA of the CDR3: TGCGCCAGCAGCTTGGGTGGGGAGGACATTCAGTACTTC. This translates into CASSLGGEDIQYF. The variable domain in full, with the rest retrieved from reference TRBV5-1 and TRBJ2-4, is KAGVTQTPRYLIKTRGQQVTLSCSPISGHRSVSWYQQTPGQGLQFLFEYFSETQRNKGNFPGRFSGRQFSNSRSEMNVSTLELGDSALYLCASSLGGEDIQYFGAGTRLSVL.

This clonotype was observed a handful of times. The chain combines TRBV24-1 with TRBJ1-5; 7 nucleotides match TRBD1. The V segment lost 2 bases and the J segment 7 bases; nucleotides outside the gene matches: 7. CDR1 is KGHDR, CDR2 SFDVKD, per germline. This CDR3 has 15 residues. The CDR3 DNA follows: TGTGCCACCAGTGATTCACAGGGGTCCGGGCAGCCCCAGCATTTT. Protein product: CATSDSQGSGQPQHF.

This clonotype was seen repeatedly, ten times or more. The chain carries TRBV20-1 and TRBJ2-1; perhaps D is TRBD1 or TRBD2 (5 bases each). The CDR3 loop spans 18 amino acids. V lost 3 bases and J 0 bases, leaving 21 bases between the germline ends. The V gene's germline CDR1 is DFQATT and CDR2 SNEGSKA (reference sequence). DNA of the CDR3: TGCAGTGCTAGCCGGGACCAATACTCGGGCCTCTCCTACAATGAGCAGTTCTTC. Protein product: CSASRDQYSGLSYNEQFF.

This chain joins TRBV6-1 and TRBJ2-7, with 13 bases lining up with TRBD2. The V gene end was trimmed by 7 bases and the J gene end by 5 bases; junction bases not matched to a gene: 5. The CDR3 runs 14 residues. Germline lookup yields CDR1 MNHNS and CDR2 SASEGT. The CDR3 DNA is TGTGCCAGCACCGAACTAGCGGGAGGGAACGAGCAGTACTTC. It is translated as CASTELAGGNEQYF.

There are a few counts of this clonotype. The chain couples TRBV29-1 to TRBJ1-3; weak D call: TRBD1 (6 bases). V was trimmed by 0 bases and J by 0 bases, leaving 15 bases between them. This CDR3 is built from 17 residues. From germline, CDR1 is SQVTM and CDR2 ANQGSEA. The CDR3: CSVEDLNTGHSGNTIYF. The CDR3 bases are TGCAGCGTTGAAGACCTTAATACAGGGCACTCTGGAAACACCATATATTTT.

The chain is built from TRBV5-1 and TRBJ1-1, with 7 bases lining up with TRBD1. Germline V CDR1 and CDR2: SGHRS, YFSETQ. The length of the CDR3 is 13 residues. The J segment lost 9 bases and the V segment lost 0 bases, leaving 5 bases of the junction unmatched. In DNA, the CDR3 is TGCGCCAGCAGCTTGGAACAGGGGATAAAAGCTTTCTTT. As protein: CASSLEQGIKAFF.

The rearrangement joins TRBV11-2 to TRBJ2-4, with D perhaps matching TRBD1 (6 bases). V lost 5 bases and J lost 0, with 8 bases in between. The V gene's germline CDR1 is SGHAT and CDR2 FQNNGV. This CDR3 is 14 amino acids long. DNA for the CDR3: TGTGCCAGCAGCATACAGGGAGCCAAAAACATTCAGTACTTC. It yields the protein CASSIQGAKNIQYF.

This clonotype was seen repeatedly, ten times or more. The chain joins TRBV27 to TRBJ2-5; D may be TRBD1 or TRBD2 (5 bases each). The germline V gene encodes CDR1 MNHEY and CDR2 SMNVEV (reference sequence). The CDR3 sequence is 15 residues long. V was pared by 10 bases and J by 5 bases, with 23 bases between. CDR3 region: CATLLTAGRVETQYF. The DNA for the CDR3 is TGTGCCACCCTCTTGACAGCAGGGCGGGTCGAGACCCAGTACTTC.

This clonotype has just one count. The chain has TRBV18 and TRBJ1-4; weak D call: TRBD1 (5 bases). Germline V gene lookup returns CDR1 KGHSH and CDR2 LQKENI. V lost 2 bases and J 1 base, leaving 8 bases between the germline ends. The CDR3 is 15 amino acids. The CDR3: CASSPWGKTNEKLFF. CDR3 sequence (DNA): TGTGCCAGCTCACCATGGGGCAAAACTAATGAAAAACTGTTTTTT.

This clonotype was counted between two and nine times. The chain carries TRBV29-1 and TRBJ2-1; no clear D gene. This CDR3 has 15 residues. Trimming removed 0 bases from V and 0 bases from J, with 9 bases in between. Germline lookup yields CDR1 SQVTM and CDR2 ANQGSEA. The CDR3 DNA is TGCAGCGTTGAAGATTCCGTTAGCTCCTACAATGAGCAGTTCTTC. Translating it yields CSVEDSVSSYNEQFF.